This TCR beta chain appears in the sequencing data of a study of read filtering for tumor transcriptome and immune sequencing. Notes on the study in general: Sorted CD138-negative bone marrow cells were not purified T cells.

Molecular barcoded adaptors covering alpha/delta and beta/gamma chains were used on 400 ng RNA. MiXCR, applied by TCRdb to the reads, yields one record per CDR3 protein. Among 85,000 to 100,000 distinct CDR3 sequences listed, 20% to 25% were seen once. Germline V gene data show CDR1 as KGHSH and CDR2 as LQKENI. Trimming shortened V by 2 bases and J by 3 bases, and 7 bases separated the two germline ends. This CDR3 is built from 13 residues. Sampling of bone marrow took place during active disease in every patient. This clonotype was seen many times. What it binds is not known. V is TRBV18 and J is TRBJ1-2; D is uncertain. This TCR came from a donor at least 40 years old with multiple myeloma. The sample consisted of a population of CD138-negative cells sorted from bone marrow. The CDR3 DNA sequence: TGTGCCAGCTCACCAGCCAGAGACTATGGCTACACCTTC. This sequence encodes CASSPARDYGYTF.